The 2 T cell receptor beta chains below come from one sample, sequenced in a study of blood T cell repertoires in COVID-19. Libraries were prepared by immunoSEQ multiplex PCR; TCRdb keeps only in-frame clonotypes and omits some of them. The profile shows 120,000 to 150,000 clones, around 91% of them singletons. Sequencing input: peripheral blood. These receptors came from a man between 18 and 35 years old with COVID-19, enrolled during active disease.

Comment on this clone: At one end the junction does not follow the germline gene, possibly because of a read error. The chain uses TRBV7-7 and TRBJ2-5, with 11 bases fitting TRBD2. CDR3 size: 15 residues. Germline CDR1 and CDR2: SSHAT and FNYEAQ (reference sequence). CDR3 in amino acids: CASSRGTSGAETQYF. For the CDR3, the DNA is TGTGCTAGCAGCCGCGGGACTAGCGGAGCAGAGACCCAGTACTTC. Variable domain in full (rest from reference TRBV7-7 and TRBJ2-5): GAGVSQSPRYKVTKRGQDVTLRCDPISSHATLYWYQQALGQGPEFLTYFNYEAQPDKSGLPSDRFSAERPEGSISTLTIQRTEQRDSAMYRCASSRGTSGAETQYFGPGTRLLVL.

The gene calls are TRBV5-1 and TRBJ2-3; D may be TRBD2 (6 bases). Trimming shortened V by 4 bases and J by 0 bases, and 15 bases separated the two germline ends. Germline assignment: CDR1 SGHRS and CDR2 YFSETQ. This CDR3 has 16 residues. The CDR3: CASSPPVSGSTDTQYF. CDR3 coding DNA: TGCGCCAGCAGCCCACCCGTGAGCGGGAGCACAGATACGCAGTATTTT.